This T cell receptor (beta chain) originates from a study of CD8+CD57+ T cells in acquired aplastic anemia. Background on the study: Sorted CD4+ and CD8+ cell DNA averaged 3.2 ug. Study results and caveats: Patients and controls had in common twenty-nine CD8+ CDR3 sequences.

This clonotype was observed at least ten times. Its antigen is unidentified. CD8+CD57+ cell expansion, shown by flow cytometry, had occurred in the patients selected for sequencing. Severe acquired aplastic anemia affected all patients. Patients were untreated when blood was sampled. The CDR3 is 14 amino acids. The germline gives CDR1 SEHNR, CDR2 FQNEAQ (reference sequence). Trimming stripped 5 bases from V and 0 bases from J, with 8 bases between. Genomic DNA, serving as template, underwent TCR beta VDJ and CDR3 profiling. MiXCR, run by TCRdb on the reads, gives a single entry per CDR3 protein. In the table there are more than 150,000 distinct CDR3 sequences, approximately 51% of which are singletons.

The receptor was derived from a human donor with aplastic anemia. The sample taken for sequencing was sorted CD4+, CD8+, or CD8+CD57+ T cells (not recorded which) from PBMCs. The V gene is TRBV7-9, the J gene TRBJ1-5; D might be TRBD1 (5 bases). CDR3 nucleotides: TGTGCCAGCAGCGCCGGGGCTAGCAATCAGCCCCAGCATTTT. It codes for CASSAGASNQPQHF.